A selection of T cell receptor beta chains follows, all from one sample in a study of T cell responses to AZD1222 COVID-19 vaccine. Assay used: immunoSEQ multiplex PCR; TCRdb lists only in-frame clones, some missing. The table shows roughly 150,000 clones, with 90% occurring only once. This specimen was peripheral blood, taken on day 0 of AZD1222 vaccination. All receptors come from an adult in good health. The CDR3 runs from the conserved cysteine through the conserved F or W. The order of the fields is D gene, clone size, CDR3 length, V gene, J gene, CDR3 DNA, CDR3 protein. D genes are given only for firm matches. Size is stated for part of the rows, as once, few or many counts, or as a class when the clone is expanded.

-	-	13	TRBV6-6	TRBJ1-3	TGTGCCAGCAGTTACACGTTTGGAAACACCATATATTTT	CASSYTFGNTIYF
TRBD1	-	13	TRBV12-3/TRBV12-4	TRBJ1-2	TGTGCCAGCAGTCCGGGACAGATCTATGGCTACACCTTC	CASSPGQIYGYTF
-	-	15	TRBV4-1	TRBJ2-1	TGCGCCAGCAGCCAAGGATGGGCGAGCTACAATGAGCAGTTCTTC	CASSQGWASYNEQFF
TRBD1	-	14	TRBV5-1	TRBJ1-2	TGCGCCAGCAGCTTCGGACAGGGAGGCTATGGCTACACCTTC	CASSFGQGGYGYTF
-	once	15	TRBV4-3	TRBJ2-7	TGCGCCAGCAGCCAAGCGAGGGTTGGGTTATACGAGCAGTACTTC	CASSQARVGLYEQYF
-	-	15	TRBV19	TRBJ1-5	TGTGCCAGTAGTATGTGGCAGGGCGGGCGTCAGCCCCAGCATTTT	CASSMWQGGRQPQHF
-	once	17	TRBV28	TRBJ1-1	TGTGCCAGCAGTTTGATAGGGGATGGGTTGAGGAACACTGAAGCTTTCTTT	CASSLIGDGLRNTEAFF
-	-	14	TRBV24-1	TRBJ2-3	TGTGCCGCGTCGACGGGACACCTCACAGATACGCAGTATTTT	CAASTGHLTDTQYF
-	-	14	TRBV11-2	TRBJ1-4	TGTGCCAGCAGCTTAGGACAGCTCAATGAAAAACTGTTTTTT	CASSLGQLNEKLFF
-	-	12	TRBV24-1	TRBJ2-7	TGTGCCACCAGTGTGGGGGGCGACGAGCAGTACTTC	CATSVGGDEQYF
-	-	14	TRBV6-6	TRBJ2-2	TGTGCCAGCAGTTACTCCTTCTCCCCCGGGGAGCTGTTTTTT	CASSYSFSPGELFF
-	few	12	TRBV28	TRBJ2-7	TGTGCCAGCAGCCGGACTGGCTACGAGCAGTACTTC	CASSRTGYEQYF
-	-	14	TRBV28	TRBJ1-2	TGTGCCAGCAGTCCTTGGACAGACATCTATGGCTACACCTTC	CASSPWTDIYGYTF